The rows below give T cell receptor beta chains drawn from one sample of a study of metastatic and nonmetastatic thyroid tumors. TCRdb re-clonotyped the PCR reads via MiXCR. The repertoire holds tens of thousands of clones, with 10% to 15% as singletons. Sequenced sample: blood. The receptors shown here come from a female donor with papillary thyroid cancer or a benign thyroid nodule (not recorded which). Some clones in this sample may be carry-over from other donors' samples. The CDR3 runs from the conserved cysteine through the conserved F or W. A D gene is named only where the DNA matches it firmly. Rows give clone size only sometimes, using once, few, many, or a class for an expanded clone.

j_call clone_size v_call d_call cdr3_aa cdr3_nt
TRBJ1-3 many TRBV7-9 . CASSLEQRNTIYF TGTGCCAGCAGCTTAGAACAGAGAAACACCATATATTTT
TRBJ2-3 many TRBV2 . CASSDARGADTQYF TGTGCCAGCAGTGATGCCAGGGGCGCAGATACGCAGTATTTT
TRBJ2-1 hyperexpanded TRBV4-1 . CASSQDWTNAYNEQFF TGCGCCAGCAGCCAAGATTGGACCAACGCCTACAATGAGCAGTTCTTC
TRBJ2-1 many TRBV3-1 . CASSQDPGSDNEQFF TGTGCCAGCAGCCAAGACCCGGGATCCGACAATGAGCAGTTCTTC
TRBJ1-2 many TRBV5-4 . CASSLRAGGALNYGYTF TGTGCCAGCAGCTTGCGGGCGGGGGGGGCGCTTAACTATGGCTACACCTTC
TRBJ2-3 many TRBV28 TRBD2 CASSWTSGYTDTQYF TGTGCCAGCAGTTGGACTAGCGGGTATACAGATACGCAGTATTTT
TRBJ2-1 . TRBV2 . CASTLTGFHSDQFF TGTGCCAGCACATTAACAGGGTTTCATAGTGATCAGTTCTTC
TRBJ1-1 many TRBV2 . CASSEALWGNTEAFF TGTGCCAGCAGTGAAGCATTATGGGGGAACACTGAAGCTTTCTTT
TRBJ1-6 medium-sized TRBV12-3/TRBV12-4 TRBD1 CASNRDRNSPLHF TGTGCCAGCAACCGGGACAGAAATTCACCCCTCCACTTT
TRBJ1-6 many TRBV7-2 . CASSPGQNSPLHF TGTGCCAGCAGCCCTGGACAGAATTCACCCCTCCACTTT
TRBJ2-3 many TRBV6-1 . CASSRNPWDTQYF TGTGCCAGCAGTCGGAACCCGTGGGATACGCAGTATTTT
TRBJ2-7 . TRBV19 TRBD2 CASRTSGTAYEQYF TGTGCCAGTAGGACTAGCGGGACCGCCTACGAGCAGTACTTC
TRBJ2-7 medium-sized TRBV27 TRBD2 CASSFGTSGYEQYF TGTGCCAGCAGTTTTGGGACTAGCGGCTACGAGCAGTACTTC
TRBJ2-7 many TRBV20-1 . CSARETQAPYEQYF TGCAGTGCTAGAGAAACACAGGCCCCCTACGAGCAGTACTTC
TRBJ1-1 . TRBV6-1 . CASRDGGGRPAFF TGTGCCAGCAGAGATGGGGGTGGACGGCCTGCTTTCTTT
TRBJ2-7 many TRBV19 . CASSMEGMTYEQYF TGTGCCAGTAGTATGGAGGGGATGACCTACGAGCAGTACTTC
TRBJ1-4 many TRBV6-1 . CASSPYPQEKLFF TGTGCCAGCAGCCCCTACCCCCAGGAAAAACTGTTTTTT
TRBJ1-2 once TRBV6-1 TRBD1 CASGNQDRGGYGYTF TGTGCCAGCGGAAACCAGGACAGGGGGGGCTATGGCTACACCTTC
TRBJ2-1 many TRBV7-9 . CASSTQNEQFF TGTGCCAGCAGCACCCAGAATGAGCAGTTCTTC
TRBJ2-5 many TRBV6-1 . CASSPGRGLMETQYF TGTGCCAGCAGTCCCGGCAGGGGTTTAATGGAGACCCAGTACTTC
TRBJ1-5 many TRBV6-1 TRBD1 CASSDKTGGHQPQHF TGTGCCAGCAGTGACAAGACAGGGGGCCATCAGCCCCAGCATTTT
TRBJ2-7 many TRBV20-1 TRBD1 CSVPGTGHREQYF TGCAGTGTCCCAGGGACAGGTCATAGGGAGCAGTACTTC
TRBJ2-7 many TRBV20-1 . CSAINRESVLYEQYF TGCAGTGCGATCAACAGGGAAAGCGTCCTCTACGAGCAGTACTTC
TRBJ2-1 many TRBV24-1 . CATSDPSGGNEQFF TGTGCCACCAGTGATCCCTCTGGGGGCAATGAGCAGTTCTTC
TRBJ1-1 many TRBV6-5 . CASSYSRVPEEAFF TGTGCCAGCAGTTACTCGAGGGTCCCGGAAGAAGCTTTCTTT
TRBJ1-1 many TRBV11-2 . CASSDQGREAFF TGTGCCAGCAGCGATCAAGGTAGAGAAGCTTTCTTT
TRBJ2-1 many TRBV19 TRBD2 CASRNYLSGRADNEQFF TGTGCCAGTAGGAACTACCTAAGCGGGAGGGCCGATAATGAGCAGTTCTTC
TRBJ1-2 many TRBV20-1 TRBD1 CSASTLGTDRTGYTF TGCAGTGCTTCAACCTTAGGGACAGATAGAACTGGCTACACCTTC
TRBJ1-2 many TRBV7-2 . CASSPSRDNLYGYTF TGTGCCAGCAGTCCCAGCCGGGACAACCTCTATGGCTACACCTTC
TRBJ1-4 few TRBV15 . CATSSRVGGRKLFF TGTGCCACCAGCAGTCGGGTAGGGGGGAGGAAACTGTTTTTT
TRBJ1-2 . TRBV6-1 . CASSSGDSRNTF TGTGCCAGCTCAAGCGGTGACAGTCGAAATACCTTC
TRBJ1-4 many TRBV11-2 . CASSPGLKINEKLFF TGTGCCAGCAGCCCCGGACTCAAAATTAATGAAAAACTGTTTTTT
TRBJ1-6 many TRBV3-1 . CASSQVMRGRSPLHF TGTGCCAGCAGCCAAGTAATGCGGGGGAGGTCACCCCTCCACTTT
TRBJ1-2 many TRBV6-1 . CASRKGQGRGGYTF TGTGCCAGCAGAAAGGGGCAGGGGCGCGGTGGCTACACCTTC
TRBJ2-7 medium-sized TRBV24-1 TRBD1 CATFTGGLYEQYF TGTGCCACCTTCACAGGGGGCCTGTACGAGCAGTACTTC
TRBJ2-7 many TRBV7-8 . CASSTGVGEDEQYF TGTGCCAGCAGCACGGGCGTAGGGGAGGACGAGCAGTACTTC
TRBJ2-1 many TRBV19 TRBD2 CASDGGRRFNEQLF TGTGCCAGTGACGGCGGGAGAAGGTTCAATGAGCAGCTCTTC
TRBJ2-2 . TRBV10-1 . CASSEGGGTCELFF TGCGCCAGCAGTGAGGGGGGCGGCACCTGTGAGCTGTTTTTT
TRBJ2-7 . TRBV11-3 . CASSLGGAERYF TGTGCCAGCAGCTTAGGGGGGGCCGAGCGGTACTTC
TRBJ2-7 . TRBV2 TRBD1 CASSGPGQPDEQYF TGTGCCAGCAGTGGCCCGGGACAGCCGGACGAGCAGTACTTC
TRBJ1-1 . TRBV5-6 . CASSLGPPGGSNTEAFF TGTGCCAGCAGCTTGGGACCCCCCGGGGGCTCGAACACTGAAGCTTTCTTT